Each of the 17 T cell receptor beta chains below was sequenced from the same sample in a study of graft-versus-host responses after intestinal transplantation. These TCRs are of unknown antigen specificity. Measured with immunoSEQ multiplex PCR; TCRdb has only the in-frame clones, and not every one. The sample lists around 100,000 clones, approximately 84% seen once, with around 1% in the top ten. This specimen consisted of unstimulated CD4+ T cells sorted from spleen or lymph node cells, obtained before transplant. The receptors derive from a human donor who was the organ donor for an intestinal transplant.

J is TRBJ1-6 and V is TRBV27; 9 bases fit TRBD1. V dropped 2 bases and J dropped 5; count of bases not matched to a gene: 10. The germline V gene has CDR1 MNHEY and CDR2 SMNVEV (reference sequence). CDR3 length: 18 residues. The CDR3 loop reads CASSLKDPGQGHNSPLHF. In nucleotides, the CDR3 is TGTGCCAGCAGTTTAAAAGATCCGGGACAGGGACATAATTCACCCCTCCACTTT.

The rearrangement links TRBV5-1 to TRBJ2-3, with 9 positions matching TRBD1. CDR1 SGHRS and CDR2 YFSETQ come from the germline V gene. This CDR3 is built from 16 residues. After removal of 0 bases from V and 1 base from J, the junction contained 3 bases not matched to a gene. CDR3 in amino acids: CASSLAGDRGTDTQYF. DNA for the CDR3: TGCGCCAGCAGCTTGGCGGGGGACAGGGGCACAGATACGCAGTATTTT.

This chain uses TRBV6-1 with TRBJ1-5; 9 bases are shared with TRBD1. This CDR3 spans 14 amino acids. The germline V gene has CDR1 MNHNS and CDR2 SASEGT. Germline trimming cut 11 bases from V and 2 bases from J; bases unmatched to any gene: 7. The CDR3, as DNA: TGTGCCTCACAGGGGGCAGGGGGCAATCAGCCCCAGCATTTT. Residues: CASQGAGGNQPQHF.

The V gene is TRBV5-4, the J gene TRBJ1-6; D uncertain. Trimming stripped 4 bases from V and 7 bases from J, with 9 bases between. Germline V gene sequence: CDR1 SGHNT, CDR2 YYREEE (reference sequence). The CDR3 is made up of 13 amino acids. The CDR3 is CASSRDPNSPLHF. The CDR3 DNA is TGTGCCAGCAGCAGGGATCCCAATTCACCCCTCCACTTT.

This chain joins TRBV19 and TRBJ2-7; D not resolved. Germline V gene lookup returns CDR1 LNHDA and CDR2 SQIVND (reference sequence). The CDR3 runs to 14 residues. Deletions cut 5 bases from V and 6 bases from J, with 17 bases between. The CDR3 loop is CASSENRRLAEQYF. The DNA for the CDR3 is TGTGCCAGTAGTGAGAACAGACGGTTAGCCGAGCAGTACTTC.

The J gene is TRBJ1-4, the V gene TRBV18, with TRBD1 matching over 8 bases. The V segment lost 0 bases and the J segment 0 bases; nucleotides outside the gene matches: 6. Germline V gives CDR1 KGHSH, CDR2 LQKENI. The CDR3 covers 18 residues. Here the CDR3 reads CASSPPGRGLPTNEKLFF. For the CDR3, the DNA is TGTGCCAGCTCACCACCGGGCAGGGGGCTACCAACTAATGAAAAACTGTTTTTT.

The chain uses TRBV19 and TRBJ1-5; no reliable D call. This CDR3 region has 15 residues. The germline V gene has CDR1 LNHDA and CDR2 SQIVND (reference sequence). Between the trimmed V and J ends, which lost 6 bases and 0 bases, there was a span of 12 bases. For the CDR3, the DNA is TGTGCCAGTAGCACCGGAGCCTATAGCAATCAGCCCCAGCATTTT. It specifies CASSTGAYSNQPQHF.

The rearrangement links TRBV28 to TRBJ2-5, with D possibly matching TRBD1 (5 bases). The germline V gene has CDR1 MDHEN and CDR2 SYDVKM. The CDR3 is made up of 12 amino acids. The germline V and J ends were trimmed by 6 bases and 2 bases, with 7 bases remaining between them. Here the CDR3 DNA reads TGTGCCAGCAGCCGACAGCAAGAGACCCAGTACTTC. Its protein is CASSRQQETQYF.

The chain's CDR3 is CASSLSGRVRGNIQYF. CDR3 coding DNA: TGTGCCAGCAGCTTAAGTGGTCGCGTTAGAGGGAACATTCAGTACTTC. The chain recombines TRBV11-1 with TRBJ2-4; a possible D gene is TRBD2 (5 bases). The CDR3 runs 16 residues. V shed 2 bases and J shed 7 bases, with 18 bases lying between them. Germline CDR1 and CDR2: SGHAT and FQDESV (reference sequence).

The V and J genes are TRBV19 and TRBJ1-6; 10 positions match TRBD1. This CDR3 comprises 14 residues. V was pared by 6 bases and J by 7 bases, with 3 bases of the junction left unmatched. CDR1 LNHDA and CDR2 SQIVND come from the germline V gene (reference sequence). The CDR3 DNA is TGTGCCAGTAGGCGACAGGGGGCCAATTCACCCCTCCACTTT. It specifies CASRRQGANSPLHF.

V is TRBV6-5 and J is TRBJ1-2; D perhaps matches TRBD1 (5 bases). The V end was cut by 7 bases, the J end by 8 bases, with 20 bases between. CDR1 MNHEY and CDR2 SVGAGI come from the germline V gene. There are 14 residues in the CDR3. The CDR3 sequence is CASTRTSTGGGYTF. The CDR3, as DNA: TGTGCCAGCACCAGGACGAGTACAGGAGGAGGCTACACCTTC.

The chain uses TRBV7-6 and TRBJ2-3; no firm D call. Per germline, CDR1 SGHVS and CDR2 FNYEAQ. Trimming removed 0 bases from V and 9 bases from J, with 10 bases in between. The CDR3 has 13 amino acids. The chain's CDR3 is CASSLATSQTQYF. The DNA for the CDR3 is TGTGCCAGCAGCTTAGCGACCAGTCAAACGCAGTATTTT.

The chain couples TRBV28 to TRBJ1-2; D remains unclear. The V end was cut by 7 bases, the J end by 7 bases, with 13 bases between. The CDR3 totals 12 residues. Germline V gene data show CDR1 as MDHEN and CDR2 as SYDVKM. The CDR3 sequence is CASISPGSGYTF. CDR3 DNA sequence: TGTGCCAGCATCTCACCGGGAAGTGGCTACACCTTC.

The V gene is TRBV7-9, the J gene TRBJ1-1; D is possibly TRBD1 (5 bases). CDR1 and CDR2 (germline): SEHNR, FQNEAQ (reference sequence). CDR3 length: 15 amino acids. The V end lost 3 bases, the J end lost 1 base, and 12 bases lay between the germline ends. In DNA form, the CDR3 reads TGTGCCAGCAGCTTGGGGCAGATCCAGAACACTGAAGCTTTCTTT. Its translation is CASSLGQIQNTEAFF.

The chain joins TRBV7-7 to TRBJ2-6; D is uncertain. Deletions cut 4 bases from V and 5 bases from J, with 24 bases between. The length of the CDR3 is 19 residues. Germline loops: CDR1 SSHAT, CDR2 FNYEAQ (reference sequence). DNA for the CDR3: TGTGCCAGCAGCTCAAGCATTAAGTGCCACAAAAGTCGGGCCAACGTCCTGACTTTC. This translates into CASSSSIKCHKSRANVLTF.

The sample holds a few counts of this clone. The chain joins TRBV5-4 to TRBJ1-6; D remains unclear. The CDR3 has 15 residues. V was trimmed by 4 bases and J by 11 bases, leaving 19 bases between them. The germline CDR1 and CDR2 sequences are SGHNT and YYREEE (reference sequence). The CDR3 is CASSGRTGRETPLHF. Here the CDR3 DNA reads TGTGCCAGCAGCGGTCGTACGGGGAGGGAAACACCCCTCCACTTT.

The chain is built from TRBV7-9 and TRBJ2-7; 7 bases are shared with TRBD1. This CDR3 spans 15 amino acids. Germline V lookup: CDR1 SEHNR, CDR2 FQNEAQ (reference sequence). The ends lost 6 bases at V and 4 bases at J; junction bases unmatched: 12. CDR3: CASSIRQGLRYEQYF. Written as DNA, the CDR3 is TGTGCCAGCAGTATACGACAGGGTCTTCGATACGAGCAGTACTTC.